Described below is a single TCR beta chain sequence and its context. Antigen: not known. There were no patients who had received any treatment before thyroid surgery. This sample was included in a study of metastatic and nonmetastatic thyroid tumors. Study as a whole: Samples came from malignant and benign thyroid patients, and repertoires were compared across blood and tumor or nodule tissue.

Via MiXCR, TCRdb re-called the PCR reads. The sample consists of approximately 17,000 clones, approximately 30% of them appearing once. Study-wide results and caveats: Malignant thyroid tumors reportedly exceeded benign nodules significantly in TCR beta diversity, with the difference appearing in blood and tumor.

The source is a female donor with papillary thyroid cancer or a benign thyroid nodule (not recorded which). Some clones in this sample may be carry-over from other donors' samples. Sequenced sample: tumor tissue.

The CDR3 protein is CASSPTGSPAEQFF. CDR3 DNA: TGTGCCAGCAGCCCGACAGGATCGCCTGCTGAGCAGTTCTTC. The rearrangement joins TRBV7-9 to TRBJ2-1; TRBD1 might be the D (6 bases). The CDR3 totals 14 residues. Germline assignment: CDR1 SEHNR and CDR2 FQNEAQ (reference sequence). The V and J ends lost 5 bases and 9 bases respectively, with 17 bases between them.